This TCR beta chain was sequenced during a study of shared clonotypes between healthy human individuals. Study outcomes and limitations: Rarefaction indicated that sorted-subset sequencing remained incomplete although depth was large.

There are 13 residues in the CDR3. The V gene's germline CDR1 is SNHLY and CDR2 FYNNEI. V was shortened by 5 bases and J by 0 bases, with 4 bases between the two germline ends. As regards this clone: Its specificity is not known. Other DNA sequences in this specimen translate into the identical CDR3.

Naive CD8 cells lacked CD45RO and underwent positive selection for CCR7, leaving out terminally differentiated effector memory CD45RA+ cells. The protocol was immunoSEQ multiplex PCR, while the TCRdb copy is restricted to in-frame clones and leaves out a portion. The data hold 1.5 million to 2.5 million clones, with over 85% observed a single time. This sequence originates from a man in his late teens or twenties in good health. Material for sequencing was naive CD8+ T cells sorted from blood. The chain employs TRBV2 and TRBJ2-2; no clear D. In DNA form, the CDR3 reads TGTGCCAGCAGTCGACCGAACACCGGGGAGCTGTTTTTT. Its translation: CASSRPNTGELFF. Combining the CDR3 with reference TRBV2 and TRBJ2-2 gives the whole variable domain EPEVTQTPSHQVTQMGQEVILRCVPISNHLYFYWYRQILGQKVEFLVSFYNNEISEKSEIFDDQFSVERPDGSNFTLKIRSTKLEDSAMYFCASSRPNTGELFFGEGSRLTVL.